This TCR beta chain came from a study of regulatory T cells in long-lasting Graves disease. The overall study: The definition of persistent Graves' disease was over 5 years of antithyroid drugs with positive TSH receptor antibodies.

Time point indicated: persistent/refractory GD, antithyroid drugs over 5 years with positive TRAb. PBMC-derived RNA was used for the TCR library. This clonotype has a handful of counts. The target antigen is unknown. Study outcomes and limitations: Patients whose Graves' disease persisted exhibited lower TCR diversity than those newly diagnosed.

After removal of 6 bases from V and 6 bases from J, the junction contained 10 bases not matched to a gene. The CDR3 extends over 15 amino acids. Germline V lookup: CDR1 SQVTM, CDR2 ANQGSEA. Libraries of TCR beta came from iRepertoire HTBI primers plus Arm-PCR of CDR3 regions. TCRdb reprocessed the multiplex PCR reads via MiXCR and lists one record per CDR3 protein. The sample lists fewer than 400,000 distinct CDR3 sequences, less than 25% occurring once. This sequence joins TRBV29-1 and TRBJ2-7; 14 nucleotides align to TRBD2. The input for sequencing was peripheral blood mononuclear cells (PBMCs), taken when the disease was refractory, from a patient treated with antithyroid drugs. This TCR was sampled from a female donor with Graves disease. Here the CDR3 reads CSVEMGTSGRGEQYF. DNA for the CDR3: TGCAGCGTCGAAATGGGGACTAGCGGGAGAGGCGAGCAGTACTTC.